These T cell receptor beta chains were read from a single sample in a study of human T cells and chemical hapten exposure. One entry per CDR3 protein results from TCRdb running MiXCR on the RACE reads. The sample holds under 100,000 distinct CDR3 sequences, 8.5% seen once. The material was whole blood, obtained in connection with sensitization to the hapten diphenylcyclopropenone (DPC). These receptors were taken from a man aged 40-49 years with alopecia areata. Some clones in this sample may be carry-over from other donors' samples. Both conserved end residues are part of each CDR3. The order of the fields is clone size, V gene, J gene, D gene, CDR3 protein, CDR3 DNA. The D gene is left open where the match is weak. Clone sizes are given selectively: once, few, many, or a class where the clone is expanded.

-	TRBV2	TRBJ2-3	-	CASKSAPSPDTQYF	TGTGCCAGCAAAAGTGCCCCAAGTCCAGATACGCAGTATTTT
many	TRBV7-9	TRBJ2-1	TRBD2	CASSPGLAGKNEQFF	TGTGCCAGCAGCCCTGGTTTAGCGGGGAAGAATGAGCAGTTCTTC
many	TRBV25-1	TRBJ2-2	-	CASSFQGFGELFF	TGTGCCAGCAGCTTCCAGGGGTTCGGGGAGCTGTTTTTT
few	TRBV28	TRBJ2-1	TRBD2	CASSQTLAGGFNEQFF	TGTGCCAGCAGTCAAACTTTAGCGGGAGGCTTCAATGAGCAGTTCTTC
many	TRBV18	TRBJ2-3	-	CASSPGNTDTQYF	TGTGCCAGCTCACCTGGAAACACAGATACGCAGTATTTT
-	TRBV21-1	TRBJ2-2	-	CASSPQTRELFF	TGTGCCAGCAGCCCCCAGACTCGTGAGCTGTTTTTT
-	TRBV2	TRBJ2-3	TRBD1	CASRGFTGGTDTQYF	TGTGCCAGCAGGGGCTTTACAGGGGGCACAGATACGCAGTATTTT
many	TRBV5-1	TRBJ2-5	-	CASSYGLQETQYF	TGCGCCAGCAGTTACGGACTGCAAGAGACCCAGTACTTC
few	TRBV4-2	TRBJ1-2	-	CASSQDFIYTF	TGTGCCAGCAGCCAAGATTTTATCTACACCTTC
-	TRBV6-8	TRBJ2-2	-	CASSLPDGELFF	TGTGCCAGCAGTTTACCCGACGGGGAGCTGTTTTTT